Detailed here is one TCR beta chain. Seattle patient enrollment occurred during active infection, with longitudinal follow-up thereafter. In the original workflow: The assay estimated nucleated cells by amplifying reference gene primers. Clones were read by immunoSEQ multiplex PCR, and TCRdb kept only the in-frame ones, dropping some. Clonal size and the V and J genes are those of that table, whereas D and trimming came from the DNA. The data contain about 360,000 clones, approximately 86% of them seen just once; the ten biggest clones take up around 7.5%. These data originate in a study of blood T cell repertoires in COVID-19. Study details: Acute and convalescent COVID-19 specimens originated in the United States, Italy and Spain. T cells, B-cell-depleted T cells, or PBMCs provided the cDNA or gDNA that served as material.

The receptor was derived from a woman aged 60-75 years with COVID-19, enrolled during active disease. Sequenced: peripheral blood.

The CDR3 DNA reads as TGTGCTAGTGGCCCCCGAAATCTAGCGGGGGGGCAAACCGGGGAGCTGTTTTTT. It yields the protein CASGPRNLAGGQTGELFF. This rearrangement joins TRBV12-5 to TRBJ2-2; 12 bases fit TRBD2. CDR1 is LGHNT, CDR2 FRNRAP, per germline. V was pared by 6 bases and J by 5 bases, with 13 bases of the junction left unmatched. This CDR3 region has 18 residues.